This T cell receptor (beta chain) is drawn from a study of T cell repertoires in cytomegalovirus infection. The overall study: Signatures in public TCR beta sequences pointed to both CMV infection and matching HLA type. Whole-study results and caveats: There were HLA-C-restricted CMV-specific TCR beta clonotypes dominating the ex vivo response. Totalled public TCR beta family frequency picked out people who carried CMV plus the relevant HLA.

In TCRdb, the reads were re-called with MiXCR into one record per CDR3 protein. The table includes about 130,000 distinct CDR3 sequences, under 30% detected once. V dropped 5 bases and J dropped 0 bases, with 10 bases sitting between them. The CDR3 covers 15 residues. CDR1 and CDR2 from the germline V gene are LGHNT and FRNRAP. This clonotype was recorded many times. What it binds is unknown. This sequence joins TRBV12-5 and TRBJ2-2, with D uncertain. The origin of this receptor is a human donor in good health (CMV status not recorded). Some clones in this sample may be carry-over from other donors' samples. Material for sequencing was PBMCs, sequenced either directly or after in vitro stimulation (not recorded which). This chain's CDR3 is CASGPGRTNTGELFF. The CDR3, as DNA: TGTGCTAGTGGTCCCGGACGGACGAACACCGGGGAGCTGTTTTTT. The full variable domain, with the rest looked up from reference TRBV12-5 and TRBJ2-2, is DARVTQTPRHKVTEMGQEVTMRCQPILGHNTVFWYRQTMMQGLELLAYFRNRAPLDDSGMPKDRFSAEMPDATLATLKIQPSEPRDSAVYFCASGPGRTNTGELFFGEGSRLTVL.